This T cell receptor (beta chain) was obtained from a study of T cells in Graves' hyperthyroidism and ophthalmopathy. There were TCR beta CDR3 regions amplified from RNA transcripts. TCR CDR3 regions were first amplified by RT-PCR with HTBI primers. MiXCR, run by TCRdb on the multiplex PCR reads, gives a single entry per CDR3 protein. The sample has some 570,000 distinct CDR3 sequences, approximately 14% seen once; the top ten hold roughly 7.7%. The CDR3 runs to 14 residues. V was cut by 6 bases and J by 0 bases, with 12 bases left in between. Germline assignment: CDR1 KGHSH and CDR2 LQKENI. Turning to this clonotype: Its specificity is not known.

Study-level results: In the analysis, a 13 V-J model separated ophthalmopathy from stable hyperthyroidism. The model predicted ophthalmopathy a median roughly six months before onset. Blood also carried most thyroid clonotypes expanded above 0.001.

The study included ophthalmopathy patients with Clinical Activity Score at least 3, NOSPECS grade at least 4 and duration under 3 months. Sequences were obtained from blood. This chain links TRBV18 with TRBJ2-7, with no clear D. The origin of this receptor is a woman aged 18-30 years with Graves' ophthalmopathy. The CDR3 nucleotides read TGTGCCAGCTCCCCCGTAGCCCCCTCCTACGAGCAGTACTTC. This encodes CASSPVAPSYEQYF.